The 16 T cell receptor beta chains below come from one sample, sequenced in a study of PD-1 blockade in classical Hodgkin lymphoma. The patients all showed relapse after autologous stem cell transplantation, while their brentuximab vedotin exposure varied. Magnetic negative selection served to purify CD4+ T cells out of PBMCs that had been thawed. The data were produced by immunoSEQ multiplex PCR, yet TCRdb's version contains in-frame clones alone and is incomplete. Among about 27,000 clones listed, over 60% were seen once. The sequences come from CD4+ T cells from blood, collected at baseline. These receptor sequences come from a human donor with classical Hodgkin lymphoma.

The chain couples TRBV10-3 to TRBJ1-1, with TRBD1 matching over 10 bases. The CDR3 contains 14 residues. From germline, CDR1 is ENHRY and CDR2 SYGVKD. Losses at the gene ends were 4 bases for V and 5 bases for J; bases not matched to a gene: 4. The CDR3 is CAISGQGARTEAFF. Here the CDR3 DNA reads TGTGCCATCAGTGGACAGGGGGCGAGAACTGAAGCTTTCTTT.

The J gene is TRBJ1-1, the V gene TRBV5-1; no firm D call. The CDR3 spans 13 residues. V lost 0 bases to trimming and J lost 3 bases, with 6 bases between them. Germline loops: CDR1 SGHRS, CDR2 YFSETQ. CDR3 DNA: TGCGCCAGCAGCTTGGAGTCTTACACTGAAGCTTTCTTT. Protein: CASSLESYTEAFF. Supplemented by reference TRBV5-1 and TRBJ1-1, the full variable domain reads KAGVTQTPRYLIKTRGQQVTLSCSPISGHRSVSWYQQTPGQGLQFLFEYFSETQRNKGNFPGRFSGRQFSNSRSEMNVSTLELGDSALYLCASSLESYTEAFFGQGTRLTVV.

The chain recombines TRBV7-6 with TRBJ1-3, with D possibly TRBD1 on 5 matching bases. CDR3 length: 18 amino acids. The germline V gene has CDR1 SGHVS and CDR2 FNYEAQ. The V and J ends lost 0 bases and 1 base respectively, with 16 bases between them. CDR3 DNA sequence: TGTGCCAGCAGCTTAGCGCCCACAGGAGCGGGATCTGGAAACACCATATATTTT. It specifies CASSLAPTGAGSGNTIYF.

The count of this clone is one. The chain recombines TRBV5-6 with TRBJ1-1; D is unresolved. The CDR3 has 13 amino acids. Germline CDR1 reads SGHDT; CDR2 reads YYEEEE. V was cut by 1 base and J by 0 bases, with 4 bases left in between. In nucleotides, the CDR3 is TGTGCCAGCAGCTTGCTGATGAACACTGAAGCTTTCTTT. Translating it yields CASSLLMNTEAFF. The variable domain in full, with the rest retrieved from reference TRBV5-6 and TRBJ1-1, is DAGVTQSPTHLIKTRGQQVTLRCSPKSGHDTVSWYQQALGQGPQFIFQYYEEEERQRGNFPDRFSGHQFPNYSSELNVNALLLGDSALYLCASSLLMNTEAFFGQGTRLTVV.

The V call is TRBV29-1, the J call TRBJ2-2; TRBD1 matches 11 bases. This CDR3 is 16 amino acids long. The V segment lost 1 base and the J segment 2 bases; nucleotides outside the gene matches: 3. CDR1 and CDR2 from the germline V gene are SQVTM and ANQGSEA. The DNA for the CDR3 is TGCAGCGTTGAAGCTCGGACAGGGGGCAACACCGGGGAGCTGTTTTTT. Residues: CSVEARTGGNTGELFF.

J is TRBJ2-3 and V is TRBV4-1; D not certain. Germline-derived CDR1 and CDR2 are MGHRA and YSYEKL. CDR3 length: 15 amino acids. Trimming left V 0 bases short and J 0 bases short, with 7 bases between. The CDR3 reads CASSQESSSTDTQYF. The CDR3 coding sequence is TGCGCCAGCAGCCAAGAATCGTCTAGCACAGATACGCAGTATTTT.

This sequence joins TRBV5-1 and TRBJ2-2, with 7 nucleotides matching TRBD1. From germline, CDR1 is SGHRS and CDR2 YFSETQ. This CDR3 comprises 14 residues. With 2 bases clipped from V and 5 bases from J, the junction kept 3 bases outside the gene matches. The CDR3 bases are TGCGCCAGCAGCTTCCAGGGGGTAACCGGGGAGCTGTTTTTT. Its protein product is CASSFQGVTGELFF.

The chain recombines TRBV7-3 with TRBJ2-5; tentatively, D is TRBD2 (6 bases). Trimming cost V 6 bases and J 1 base, with 21 bases left between them. This CDR3 has 17 residues. The V gene's germline CDR1 is SGHTA and CDR2 FQGTGA. CDR3 in amino acids: CASSRWGREAGQETQYF. CDR3 coding DNA: TGTGCCAGCAGTCGCTGGGGAAGGGAAGCGGGCCAAGAGACCCAGTACTTC.

The genes are TRBV28 and TRBJ2-7; D ambiguous. V lost 0 bases, J lost 5 bases, and 8 bases lay in between. Germline lookup yields CDR1 MDHEN and CDR2 SYDVKM. CDR3 length: 13 amino acids. The CDR3 nucleotides are TGTGCCAGCAGTTTATGGCGCACCCACGAGCAGTACTTC. Translated: CASSLWRTHEQYF.

The chain couples TRBV18 to TRBJ1-2; 7 bases line up with TRBD1. J gave up 7 bases and V 3 bases, and 14 bases lay outside the gene matches. The germline gives CDR1 KGHSH, CDR2 LQKENI. The CDR3 is 16 residues long. The CDR3 sequence: CASSPGTGDTRGGYTF. In DNA, the CDR3 is TGTGCCAGCTCACCGGGCACAGGGGATACTAGAGGTGGCTACACCTTC.

The J gene is TRBJ1-1, the V gene TRBV19; D is unresolved. The germline gives CDR1 LNHDA, CDR2 SQIVND (reference sequence). V lost 7 bases, J lost 0 bases, and 9 bases lay in between. This CDR3 comprises 13 residues. CDR3 sequence (DNA): TGTGCCAGTACCCGGATCCTGAACACTGAAGCTTTCTTT. It translates to CASTRILNTEAFF.

Note on this clone: Because the CDR3's place on the DNA is in doubt, the DNA is left out and the CDR3 is given as listed by TCRdb. V is TRBV21-1 and J is TRBJ1-3; the listed D gene, TRBD1, was not tested against the DNA. TRBV21-1 is tagged as a pseudogene. With termini counted, the CDR3 has 17 amino acids. The CDR3 region is CASSISHRVGSGNTIYF.

The rearrangement joins TRBV4-2 to TRBJ1-2; a possible D gene is TRBD1 (6 bases). With 0 bases removed from V and 5 bases from J, the gap between germline ends came to 13 bases. Germline V lookup: CDR1 LGHNA, CDR2 YNFKEQ. The CDR3 contains 15 residues. CDR3 nucleotide sequence: TGTGCCAGCAGCCAAGATGGGGTACAGGGATATGGCTACACCTTC. Translating it yields CASSQDGVQGYGYTF.

Comments on this clone: An end of the junction does not agree with germline; a read error may underlie this. At the DNA level, this CDR3 is encoded by other sequences in the same sample as well. The genes are TRBV10-2 and TRBJ2-7, with 8 bases lining up with TRBD1. The CDR3 spans 13 residues. Germline CDR1 reads WSHSY; CDR2 reads SAAADI. The CDR3 loop reads CASRRDRSYEQYF. In DNA, the CDR3 is TGCGCTAGCAGGCGGGACAGGAGCTACGAGCAGTACTTC.

V is TRBV4-1 and J is TRBJ2-3; D is undetermined. This CDR3 is built from 15 residues. Per germline, CDR1 MGHRA and CDR2 YSYEKL. Trimming stripped 3 bases from V and 0 bases from J, with 10 bases between. The CDR3 loop reads CASSQSGLSTDTQYF. In nucleotides, the CDR3 is TGCGCCAGCAGCCAGTCCGGGTTGAGCACAGATACGCAGTATTTT.

The rearrangement joins TRBV18 to TRBJ2-1; a weak D match, TRBD1 (6 bases). Germline V gene lookup returns CDR1 KGHSH and CDR2 LQKENI. The CDR3 consists of 15 residues. The ends were cut back, 1 base at V and 5 bases at J, with 12 bases in the middle. Here the CDR3 DNA reads TGTGCCAGCTCACCACAGGGGGTCGTAGACAATGAGCAGTTCTTC. Translating it yields CASSPQGVVDNEQFF. The complete variable domain, with remaining parts taken from reference TRBV18 and TRBJ2-1, reads NAGVMQNPRHLVRRRGQEARLRCSPMKGHSHVYWYRQLPEEGLKFMVYLQKENIIDESGMPKERFSAEFPKEGPSILRIQQVVRGDSAAYFCASSPQGVVDNEQFFGPGTRLTVL.